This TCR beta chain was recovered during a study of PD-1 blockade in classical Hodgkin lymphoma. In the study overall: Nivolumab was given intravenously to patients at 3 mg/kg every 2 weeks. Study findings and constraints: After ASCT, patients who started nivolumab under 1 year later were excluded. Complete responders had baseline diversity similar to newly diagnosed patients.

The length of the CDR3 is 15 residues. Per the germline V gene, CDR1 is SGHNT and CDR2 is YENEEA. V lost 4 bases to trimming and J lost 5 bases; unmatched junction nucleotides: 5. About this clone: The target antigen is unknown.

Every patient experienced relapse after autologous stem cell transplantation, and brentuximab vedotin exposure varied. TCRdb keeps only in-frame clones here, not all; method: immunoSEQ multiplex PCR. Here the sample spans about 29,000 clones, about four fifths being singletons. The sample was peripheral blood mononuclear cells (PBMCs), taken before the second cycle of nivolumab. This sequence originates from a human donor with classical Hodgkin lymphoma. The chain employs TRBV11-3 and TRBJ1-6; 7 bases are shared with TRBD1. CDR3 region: CASSYRTGNNSPLHF. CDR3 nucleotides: TGTGCCAGCAGCTACAGGACAGGCAATAATTCACCCCTCCACTTT. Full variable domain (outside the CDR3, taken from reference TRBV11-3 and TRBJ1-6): EAGVVQSPRYKIIEKKQPVAFWCNPISGHNTLYWYLQNLGQGPELLIRYENEEAVDDSQLPKDRFSAERLKGVDSTLKIQPAELGDSAVYLCASSYRTGNNSPLHFGNGTRLTVT.